This entry concerns a single T cell receptor (beta chain). Original analysis: Reference gene primers were amplified, and this amplification served to estimate nucleated cell counts. Repertoires were generated with immunoSEQ multiplex PCR, while TCRdb's copy carries only in-frame clones and drops some. V and J calls and clone size are given by that table; D and trimming were obtained from the DNA. The sample yields under 300,000 clones, roughly 80% seen once. This sample is drawn from a study of blood T cell repertoires in COVID-19. Across the whole study: Whether acute or convalescent, the COVID-19 samples came from the United States, Italy and Spain. Sample material is recorded as cDNA or gDNA derived from T cells, B-cell-depleted T cells, or PBMCs.

Germline CDR1 is LGHNA and CDR2 is YSLEER. Trimming pared 0 bases from V and 4 bases from J, leaving 19 bases between. CDR3 length: 17 amino acids. The source of this sequence is a woman aged 18-29 years with acute or convalescent COVID-19. V gene TRBV4-3 combines with J gene TRBJ2-7, with D perhaps TRBD1 (5 bases). The sample consisted of peripheral blood. Written as DNA, the CDR3 is TGCGCCAGCAGCCAAGATACGGGTGTTTGGTCAGGGTACGAGCAGTACTTC. It encodes CASSQDTGVWSGYEQYF.